This T cell receptor beta chain was recorded in a study of immune characterization of retroperitoneal liposarcoma. TCRdb re-called the PCR reads with MiXCR, one entry per CDR3 protein. The table lists approximately 9,300 distinct CDR3 sequences, under 30% of them singletons. The CDR3 runs 15 residues. Germline CDR1 is MNHNY and CDR2 is SVGAGI (reference sequence). Trimming left V 1 base short and J 3 bases short, with 7 bases between. This chain joins TRBV6-6 and TRBJ2-6; unclear D gene. This clonotype was sampled from a male donor with retroperitoneal liposarcoma. The sequenced sample consisted of blood. The CDR3 reads CASSYLGNGANVLTF. The CDR3 DNA reads TGTGCCAGCAGTTACTTGGGGAATGGGGCCAACGTCCTGACTTTC.